The 12 T cell receptor beta chains reported below all come from one sample, sequenced in a study of blood T cell repertoires in COVID-19. Libraries were prepared by immunoSEQ multiplex PCR; TCRdb keeps only in-frame clonotypes and omits some of them. The table lists about 88,000 clones, roughly 90% of them singletons. Input material: peripheral blood. These receptors were collected from a woman older than 75 with acute or convalescent COVID-19.

The rearrangement links TRBV19 to TRBJ2-1; 13 positions match TRBD2. Germline CDR1 is LNHDA and CDR2 is SQIVND (reference sequence). V was clipped by 6 bases and J by 4 bases; unmatched bases: 15. CDR3 length: 19 amino acids. The CDR3 coding sequence is TGTGCCAGTAGCTCCGACTTTGCCAGACTAGCGGGAGGTTACAATGAGCAGTTCTTC. Translated: CASSSDFARLAGGYNEQFF.

The rearrangement links TRBV6-1 to TRBJ2-3; no clear D gene. CDR1 and CDR2 (germline): MNHNS, SASEGT. This CDR3 has 13 residues. Trimming pared 2 bases from V and 7 bases from J, leaving 10 bases between. Written as DNA, the CDR3 is TGTGCCAGCAGTGAACCGAGAGGTAATACGCAGTATTTT. Translation: CASSEPRGNTQYF.

This chain uses TRBV7-2 with TRBJ1-3; D not resolved. Germline lookup yields CDR1 SGHTA and CDR2 FQGNSA. This CDR3 is built from 14 residues. Between the trimmed V and J ends, which lost 0 bases and 3 bases, there was a span of 6 bases. This CDR3 reads CASSLASVGNTIYF. DNA of the CDR3: TGTGCCAGCAGCTTAGCTTCAGTTGGAAACACCATATATTTT.

This clone has a single count. V usage is TRBV9 and J usage is TRBJ2-1; TRBD2 might be the D (5 bases). The CDR3 is made up of 16 amino acids. Per germline, CDR1 SGDLS and CDR2 YYNGEE. The V end lost 4 bases, the J end lost 6 bases, and 20 bases lay between the germline ends. As DNA, the CDR3 is TGTGCCAGCAGCTCAAGAGGAGCGGAGAGGTTCAATGAGCAGTTCTTC. Translation: CASSSRGAERFNEQFF.

This clone appeared once. The chain links TRBV6-6 to TRBJ1-1, with a possible D match to TRBD1 (6 bases). Between the trimmed V and J ends, which lost 6 bases and 8 bases, there was a span of 7 bases. The germline V gene encodes CDR1 MNHNY and CDR2 SVGAGI (reference sequence). This CDR3 comprises 10 residues. The CDR3 DNA follows: TGTGCCAGCAGACAGGGAGAAGCTTTCTTT. Protein sequence: CASRQGEAFF.

This chain links TRBV7-9 with TRBJ1-1; 8 bases agree with TRBD1. Per germline, CDR1 SEHNR and CDR2 FQNEAQ (reference sequence). CDR3 size: 17 residues. Losses at the gene ends were 0 bases for V and 1 base for J; bases not matched to a gene: 7. CDR3 nucleotides: TGTGCCAGCAGCTTAGCGTTGGGGACAGGAAGGAACACTGAAGCTTTCTTT. This translates into CASSLALGTGRNTEAFF.

V and J are TRBV2 and TRBJ2-5, with 11 bases aligning to TRBD1. Looked up from germline, CDR1 is SNHLY and CDR2 is FYNNEI. Unmatched junction bases numbered 7, after V lost 8 bases and J lost 5 bases. The CDR3 is 14 residues long. CDR3: CASGMGQGVETQYF. The CDR3, as DNA: TGTGCCAGCGGAATGGGACAGGGGGTGGAGACCCAGTACTTC. The complete variable domain, with remaining parts taken from reference TRBV2 and TRBJ2-5, reads EPEVTQTPSHQVTQMGQEVILRCVPISNHLYFYWYRQILGQKVEFLVSFYNNEISEKSEIFDDQFSVERPDGSNFTLKIRSTKLEDSAMYFCASGMGQGVETQYFGPGTRLLVL.

CDR3 protein: CASSVGGLGYTF. The CDR3 DNA sequence: TGTGCCAGCAGCGTAGGGGGCCTTGGCTACACCTTC. V is TRBV9 and J is TRBJ1-2, with a weak D call TRBD1 (5 bases). Germline CDR1 SGDLS, CDR2 YYNGEE. The length of the CDR3 is 12 residues. Trimming left V 0 bases short and J 7 bases short, with 7 bases between.

The chain links TRBV9 to TRBJ2-7; D is perhaps TRBD1 (6 bases). Germline values: CDR1 SGDLS, CDR2 YYNGEE. The CDR3 totals 15 residues. V gave up 0 bases and J gave up 3 bases, with 13 bases separating them. CDR3 in DNA: TGTGCCAGCAGCGTAGGCGGAACAGGGTACTACGAGCAGTACTTC. Translating gives CASSVGGTGYYEQYF.

This rearrangement joins TRBV27 to TRBJ2-5; the match to TRBD2 covers 8 bases. The V and J ends lost 5 bases and 4 bases, in that order; junction bases with no gene match: 9. The CDR3 sequence is 15 residues long. Germline V gene data show CDR1 as MNHEY and CDR2 as SMNVEV (reference sequence). CDR3: CASSRLGRGVETQYF. CDR3 coding DNA: TGTGCCAGCAGTCGCTTGGGGCGGGGGGTAGAGACCCAGTACTTC.

J is TRBJ1-2 and V is TRBV4-1; D is unresolved. This CDR3 comprises 15 residues. Germline assignment: CDR1 MGHRA and CDR2 YSYEKL. V lost 0 bases, J lost 2 bases, and 10 bases lay in between. The CDR3 here is CASSQDLYGNYGYTF. As DNA, the CDR3 is TGCGCCAGCAGCCAAGATCTGTACGGGAACTATGGCTACACCTTC.

This clone showed up just once. V and J are TRBV7-9 and TRBJ2-7; D may be TRBD2 (6 bases). The CDR3 spans 17 residues. From germline, CDR1 is SEHNR and CDR2 FQNEAQ (reference sequence). V gave up 5 bases and J gave up 5 bases, with 25 bases separating them. CDR3 in DNA: TGTGCCAGCAGCGGGTCTTGGGGTCCAGATTCTAGCGACGAGCAGTACTTC. Amino acids: CASSGSWGPDSSDEQYF.